This TCR beta chain was sequenced for a study of blood T cells in healthy people across ages. Findings and caveats of the study: Higher diversity, along with more naive CD4+ cells, distinguished long-lived donors from aged donors.

Sample-barcoded 5' priming and a J-beta primer mix drove a second PCR of about 7 to 12 cycles. TCRdb fed the 5' RACE reads into MiXCR, producing one record per CDR3 protein. Of approximately 800,000 distinct CDR3 sequences detected, around 34% appear once; the ten largest clones hold over 10%. Germline assignment: CDR1 DFQATT and CDR2 SNEGSKA (reference sequence). CDR3 length: 13 amino acids. This clonotype has a count of ten or more. Antigen specificity is unknown. Those donating, healthy Caucasian individuals from Russia, were aged about 6 to 100. Donors gave ten milliliters of peripheral blood apiece. The amount of total RNA extracted per sample was at least 5.5 micrograms.

The J gene is TRBJ2-3, the V gene TRBV20-1; D not resolved. Specimen: blood. The source of this sequence is a man aged 18 to 35 in good health. This CDR3 reads CTKQPRNTDTQYF. The CDR3 region has the DNA TGCACCAAACAACCGCGGAACACAGATACGCAGTATTTT.